This T cell receptor (beta chain) is from a study of blood T cell repertoires in COVID-19. Per the original methods: Amplification of reference gene primers was used by the study to estimate nucleated cell counts. TCRdb's table, derived via immunoSEQ multiplex PCR, lists solely in-frame clones and lacks some. That table gives V, J and clone size, and the DNA gave D and trimming. The data show 100,000 or so clones, with roughly 92% seen just once and 5% to 6% held by the top ten. CDR3 size: 17 residues. Per the germline V gene, CDR1 is SGHDT and CDR2 is YYEEEE. The V and J ends lost 2 bases and 3 bases, in that order; junction bases with no gene match: 10.

The specimen was peripheral blood. This sequence was found in a man aged 50 to 60 with active COVID-19. The chain is built from TRBV5-6 and TRBJ2-7; 11 nucleotides match TRBD2. This chain's CDR3 is CASSFGTSGGTGYEQYF. CDR3 DNA: TGTGCCAGCAGCTTCGGGACTAGCGGAGGGACTGGCTACGAGCAGTACTTC.